This record covers a single T cell receptor beta chain. The data stem from a study of blood T cell repertoires in COVID-19. The CDR3 has 14 residues. Germline CDR1 is SGDLS and CDR2 is YYNGEE. The ends were cut back, 0 bases at V and 7 bases at J, with 14 bases in the middle. Generated by immunoSEQ multiplex PCR, the TCRdb table keeps only in-frame clones and is missing some. The profile covers a few hundred thousand clones, with around nine tenths appearing a single time and approximately 8.8% taken by the ten largest. The receptor was derived from a woman aged 40 to 55 who had recovered from COVID-19. The sample taken for sequencing was PBMCs or T cells enriched from blood (not recorded which). The chain carries TRBV9 and TRBJ2-7; tentatively, D is TRBD2 (5 bases). The DNA for the CDR3 is TGTGCCAGCAGCGTAGTAGGAGGTGTTGGAGAGCAGTACTTC. Translating it yields CASSVVGGVGEQYF.